Listed here are 17 T cell receptor beta chains from one sample, sequenced in a study of yellow fever vaccine responses in identical twins. TCRdb redid the calling of the RT-PCR reads with MiXCR, one entry per CDR3 protein. The sample holds fewer than 2,000 distinct CDR3 sequences, 75% to 90% seen once. The sample here was T cells from blood (PBMCs), unsorted or a sorted subset (not recorded which), taken before or after yellow fever vaccination (not recorded which). The receptors shown here come from a woman aged 18-30 years who received the yellow fever vaccine.

J is TRBJ2-3 and V is TRBV15; 11 bases map to TRBD2. V shed 1 base, J shed 4 bases, and the junction held 10 bases outside the gene matches. The CDR3 runs to 18 residues. The germline V gene has CDR1 LNHNV and CDR2 YYDKDF (reference sequence). CDR3 residues: CATSRGPPQLAGADTQYF. In DNA, the CDR3 is TGTGCCACCAGCAGAGGCCCCCCCCAACTAGCGGGAGCAGATACGCAGTATTTT.

This clonotype was recorded once. The gene calls are TRBV10-3 and TRBJ2-1, with D possibly TRBD1 on 5 matching bases. Germline-derived CDR1 and CDR2 are ENHRY and SYGVKD. Trimming took off 6 bases at V and 8 bases at J, with 17 bases between the two ends. CDR3 length: 14 residues. CDR3 in amino acids: CAIRGPSKKDEQFF. The CDR3 nucleotides are TGTGCCATCAGGGGGCCATCTAAAAAGGATGAGCAGTTCTTC.

The chain is built from TRBV2 and TRBJ2-7; 8 bases map to TRBD1. CDR3 length: 14 amino acids. V was pared by 6 bases and J by 1 base, with 5 bases of the junction left unmatched. Per germline, CDR1 SNHLY and CDR2 FYNNEI. The CDR3 sequence: CASRWTGPSYEQYF. In nucleotides, the CDR3 is TGTGCCAGCAGATGGACAGGGCCTTCCTACGAGCAGTACTTC.

To note about this clonotype: A junction end diverges from the germline sequence, so it may reflect a read error. This chain joins TRBV7-7 and TRBJ2-7; the D gene is possibly TRBD2 (5 bases). The CDR3 consists of 13 residues. Per the germline V gene, CDR1 is SSHAT and CDR2 is FNYEAQ (reference sequence). This chain's CDR3 is CASSLALENEQYF. The CDR3 DNA reads TGTGCTAGCAGCTTAGCGCTTGAGAACGAGCAGTACTTC.

The chain carries TRBV11-1 and TRBJ1-4, with TRBD1 as a possible D gene (6 bases). The V gene lost 7 bases and the J gene lost 3 bases, with 15 bases spanning the gap. Germline V CDR1 and CDR2: SGHAT, FQDESV (reference sequence). This CDR3 is 15 amino acids long. The CDR3 region is CASTLKGGANEKLFF. The CDR3 nucleotides are TGTGCCAGCACCCTTAAGGGGGGGGCTAATGAAAAACTGTTTTTT.

The chain joins TRBV28 to TRBJ1-1; D gene ambiguous. The CDR3 sequence is 12 residues long. The germline V gene encodes CDR1 MDHEN and CDR2 SYDVKM. The V end was cut by 6 bases, the J end by 2 bases, with 7 bases between. CDR3 protein: CASRSGNTEAFF. In DNA, the CDR3 is TGTGCCAGCAGGTCCGGTAACACTGAAGCTTTCTTT.

A single count supports this clonotype. The chain has TRBV4-2 and TRBJ1-4; a possible D gene is TRBD1 (6 bases). CDR1 LGHNA and CDR2 YNFKEQ come from the germline V gene. The CDR3 is 14 amino acids. V dropped 0 bases and J dropped 7 bases, with 9 bases sitting between them. The CDR3 reads CASSQDQGSEKLFF. DNA for the CDR3: TGTGCCAGCAGCCAAGATCAGGGGAGTGAAAAACTGTTTTTT.

The rearrangement links TRBV10-1 to TRBJ2-7, with no clear D. This CDR3 region has 15 residues. CDR1 WNHNN and CDR2 SYGVQD come from the germline V gene (reference sequence). Trimming cost V 0 bases and J 2 bases, with 11 bases left between them. The CDR3 region is CASSESRVGTYEQYF. As DNA, the CDR3 is TGCGCCAGCAGTGAGTCAAGGGTCGGAACCTACGAGCAGTACTTC.

The rearrangement joins TRBV11-1 to TRBJ2-4; D unresolved. Germline CDR1 and CDR2: SGHAT and FQDESV (reference sequence). The CDR3 sequence is 14 residues long. Trimming pared 1 base from V and 1 base from J, leaving 5 bases between. In DNA, the CDR3 is TGTGCCAGCAGCTTAGGGGTGGCCAAAAACATTCAGTACTTC. Translated, it gives CASSLGVAKNIQYF.

J is TRBJ2-4 and V is TRBV11-2; 10 nucleotides agree with TRBD2. CDR3 length: 13 amino acids. Germline CDR1 reads SGHAT; CDR2 reads FQNNGV. V shed 5 bases and J 12 bases; nucleotides not matched to a gene: 7. Here the CDR3 reads CASSAGLAETQYF. The DNA for the CDR3 is TGTGCCAGCAGCGCAGGACTAGCGGAAACTCAGTACTTC.

This chain joins TRBV15 and TRBJ2-7, with 8 bases fitting TRBD1. CDR1 and CDR2 from the germline V gene are LNHNV and YYDKDF (reference sequence). There are 15 residues in the CDR3. V lost 2 bases to trimming and J lost 1 base; unmatched junction nucleotides: 4. The CDR3 DNA reads TGTGCCACCAGCAGACACGGGACAGGTTCCTACGAGCAGTACTTC. Amino acids: CATSRHGTGSYEQYF.

The V gene is TRBV11-2, the J gene TRBJ2-7; a weak D match, TRBD1 (5 bases). The V end lost 1 base, the J end lost 6 bases, and 10 bases lay between the germline ends. The CDR3 consists of 13 residues. Germline lookup yields CDR1 SGHAT and CDR2 FQNNGV. The chain's CDR3 is CASSLGGRAEQYF. DNA for the CDR3: TGTGCCAGCAGCTTAGGGGGCAGGGCCGAGCAGTACTTC.

This clonotype was observed a single time. The chain links TRBV12-3 or TRBV12-4 to TRBJ2-7; no clear D gene. The CDR3 has 12 residues. V lost 5 bases and J lost 6, with 11 bases in between. CDR3 bases: TGTGCCAGCAGTCCCTATCGTCGCGAGCAGTACTTC. Translation gives CASSPYRREQYF.

The chain is built from TRBV30 and TRBJ2-7, with D perhaps TRBD2 (5 bases). Germline V gene lookup returns CDR1 GTSNPN and CDR2 SVGIG (reference sequence). The CDR3 covers 14 residues. V lost 2 bases, J lost 0 bases, and 11 bases lay in between. CDR3 DNA sequence: TGTGCCTGGAGTCCCCGGGGAAGCTCCTACGAGCAGTACTTC. Its protein product is CAWSPRGSSYEQYF. Full variable domain (missing parts from reference TRBV30 and TRBJ2-7): SQTIHQWPATLVQPVGSPLSLECTVEGTSNPNLYWYRQAAGRGLQLLFYSVGIGQISSEVPQNLSASRPQDRQFILSSKKLLLSDSGFYLCAWSPRGSSYEQYFGPGTRLTVT.

This chain links TRBV7-2 with TRBJ2-3, with D tentatively TRBD1 (5 bases). The CDR3 loop spans 19 amino acids. Germline V gene sequence: CDR1 SGHTA, CDR2 FQGNSA. V lost 0 bases, J lost 4 bases, and 23 bases lay in between. The CDR3 sequence: CASSLAFLRTNPHADTQYF. The CDR3 bases are TGTGCCAGCAGCTTAGCGTTTTTGAGGACAAACCCGCACGCAGATACGCAGTATTTT.

As concerns this clonotype: Mismatch with germline at one junction end may stem from a read error. The rearrangement links TRBV15 to TRBJ2-1, with TRBD2 as a possible D gene (5 bases). The CDR3 is made up of 12 amino acids. Germline V gene sequence: CDR1 LNHNV, CDR2 YYDKDF (reference sequence). This CDR3 reads CAASGSYNEQFF. The CDR3 coding sequence is TGTGCCGCCAGCGGCTCCTACAATGAGCAGTTCTTC. Looking up the rest from reference TRBV15 and TRBJ2-1 gives the full variable domain: DAMVIQNPRYQVTQFGKPVTLSCSQTLNHNVMYWYQQKSSQAPKLLFHYYDKDFNNEADTPDNFQSRRPNTSFCFLDIRSPGLGDTAMYLCAASGSYNEQFFGPGTRLTVL.

The chain has TRBV11-1 and TRBJ2-7, with TRBD1 matching over 7 bases. The V gene end was trimmed by 5 bases and the J gene end by 6 bases; junction bases not matched to a gene: 4. Germline V gene lookup returns CDR1 SGHAT and CDR2 FQDESV (reference sequence). The CDR3 totals 12 residues. CDR3 nucleotide sequence: TGTGCCAGCAGCCCGTGGACAGGCGAGCAGTACTTC. This sequence encodes CASSPWTGEQYF.